This T cell receptor (beta chain) was recorded in a study of patients and donors after allogeneic stem cell transplantation. This clonotype was observed many times. MiXCR, run by TCRdb on the RT-PCR reads, gives a single entry per CDR3 protein. The data show tens of thousands of distinct CDR3 sequences, with roughly 5.2% seen just once and 2.5% to 3% held by the top ten. Germline V CDR1 and CDR2: MNHEY, SVGAGI. This CDR3 is 14 amino acids long. V lost 2 bases and J lost 1, with 8 bases in between. This rearrangement joins TRBV6-5 to TRBJ1-1; no clear D. Sequenced input: blood, either unsorted or a sorted T cell fraction (not recorded which). The TCR originated in a human donor who was either an allogeneic HSCT recipient or a stem cell or donor lymphocyte infusion donor (not recorded which). It is not recorded whose cells these are; they may come from a transplant donor. The CDR3 protein is CASSYIDGNTEAFF. CDR3 DNA: TGTGCCAGCAGTTACATCGACGGGAACACTGAAGCTTTCTTT.